A single sample gave rise to the 21 T cell receptor beta chains below, sequenced in a study of blood T cell repertoires in COVID-19. Sequencing was performed with immunoSEQ multiplex PCR; in TCRdb, only in-frame clones are kept and a portion is missing. The profile shows over 200,000 clones, over 75% of them singletons. Material: peripheral blood. All receptors derive from a man between 40 and 49 years old with active or convalescent COVID-19.

This sequence joins TRBV4-1 and TRBJ2-7; 7 bases fit TRBD1. The J segment lost 2 bases and the V segment lost 0 bases, leaving 7 bases of the junction unmatched. The germline CDR1 and CDR2 sequences are MGHRA and YSYEKL. The CDR3 totals 16 residues. The CDR3 nucleotides are TGCGCCAGCAGCCAAGACTCAGGGCAGGGGGCCTACGAGCAGTACTTC. Encoded protein: CASSQDSGQGAYEQYF.

This chain uses TRBV28 with TRBJ1-5; 10 bases map to TRBD1. The length of the CDR3 is 17 residues. Per germline, CDR1 MDHEN and CDR2 SYDVKM. V lost 6 bases and J lost 0; bases outside the gene matches: 8. The CDR3 DNA reads as TGTGCCAGCAGGCCGGGGACAGGGGCCCTTAGCAATCAGCCCCAGCATTTT. Translating gives CASRPGTGALSNQPQHF.

This chain connects TRBV12-5 to TRBJ2-1, with no clear D. The V gene's germline CDR1 is LGHNT and CDR2 FRNRAP. The CDR3 covers 12 residues. Trimming removed 1 base at V and 15 bases at J, with 13 bases between. As DNA, the CDR3 is TGTGCTAGTGGTTTGGAGACCAGCGCGAGGTTCTTC. The encoded protein is CASGLETSARFF.

CDR3 sequence reads: CAISAPPGGADNEQFF. CDR3 nucleotides: TGTGCCATCAGTGCCCCCCCGGGGGGGGCAGACAATGAGCAGTTCTTC. V usage is TRBV10-3 and J usage is TRBJ2-1; the match to TRBD2 covers 8 bases. V was pared by 4 bases and J by 5 bases, with 10 bases of the junction left unmatched. The CDR3 runs to 16 residues. Germline CDR1 is ENHRY and CDR2 is SYGVKD.

The CDR3 DNA reads as TGTGCCAGCAGTCCCAGGGGTTCTCCCTACGAGCAGTACTTC. The encoded protein is CASSPRGSPYEQYF. The chain combines TRBV27 with TRBJ2-7, with D possibly matching TRBD1 (6 bases). V lost 5 bases and J 2 bases, leaving 13 bases between the germline ends. The CDR3 contains 14 residues. Germline CDR1 is MNHEY and CDR2 is SMNVEV (reference sequence).

The V call is TRBV2, the J call TRBJ1-1; D may be TRBD1 (6 bases). The germline V and J ends were trimmed by 6 bases and 7 bases, with 12 bases remaining between them. Germline assignment: CDR1 SNHLY and CDR2 FYNNEI. The CDR3 is made up of 12 amino acids. In DNA form, the CDR3 reads TGTGCCAGCAGGGGGGCTTGGAGTGAAGCTTTCTTT. It yields the protein CASRGAWSEAFF.

The chain employs TRBV5-1 and TRBJ1-2, with D possibly TRBD1 on 6 matching bases. The CDR3 spans 15 residues. Germline-derived CDR1 and CDR2 are SGHRS and YFSETQ. The V end lost 4 bases, the J end lost 0 bases, and 13 bases lay between the germline ends. CDR3 DNA: TGCGCCAGCAGCCCGGGACATCGAACTAACTATGGCTACACCTTC. It codes for CASSPGHRTNYGYTF.

This CDR3 reads CASSEGQGLAKNIQYF. Written as DNA, the CDR3 is TGCGCCAGCAGTGAGGGACAGGGGTTAGCCAAAAACATTCAGTACTTC. V is TRBV10-2 and J is TRBJ2-4; 9 positions match TRBD1. This CDR3 spans 16 amino acids. CDR1 is WSHSY and CDR2 is SAAADI in the germline V gene. V shed 2 bases and J 0 bases; nucleotides not matched to a gene: 2.

This sequence joins TRBV6-5 and TRBJ1-5; D unresolved. The germline V gene has CDR1 MNHEY and CDR2 SVGAGI. V lost 0 bases and J 6 bases, leaving 12 bases between the germline ends. The CDR3 sequence is 15 residues long. CDR3 sequence (DNA): TGTGCCAGCAGTTACTCCGACTCCCCCAGTCAGCCCCAGCATTTT. Amino acid sequence: CASSYSDSPSQPQHF.

The chain uses TRBV18 and TRBJ2-6, with TRBD2 as a possible D gene (6 bases). The CDR3 consists of 18 residues. V lost 3 bases to trimming and J lost 9 bases, with 24 bases between them. Germline V CDR1 and CDR2: KGHSH, LQKENI. The CDR3 coding sequence is TGTGCCAGCTCACCCGGGACTCTCTTGTCCCCCCGCGGCAACGTCCTGACTTTC. Translated, it gives CASSPGTLLSPRGNVLTF.

The chain carries TRBV4-1 and TRBJ1-1; D not resolved. V lost 1 base to trimming and J lost 4 bases, with 13 bases between them. This CDR3 has 15 residues. Germline V gene lookup returns CDR1 MGHRA and CDR2 YSYEKL. The CDR3 coding sequence is TGCGCCAGCAGCCAAGTGCCGGGGTCAGCCACTGAAGCTTTCTTT. Its protein product is CASSQVPGSATEAFF.

The chain links TRBV9 to TRBJ1-1, with unresolved D. CDR3 length: 14 residues. Germline V CDR1 and CDR2: SGDLS, YYNGEE. Deletions cut 1 base from V and 4 bases from J, with 11 bases between. CDR3 bases: TGTGCCAGCAGCGTAAGCCGTACGGGCACTGAAGCTTTCTTT. Protein sequence: CASSVSRTGTEAFF.

As for this clone: This sequence may be a read error, since a much larger clone differs from it by one base. The J gene is TRBJ1-5, the V gene TRBV2; possibly TRBD1 for D (5 bases). This CDR3 is built from 13 residues. Per germline, CDR1 SNHLY and CDR2 FYNNEI. V was cut by 1 base and J by 4 bases, with 5 bases left in between. The CDR3 DNA reads TGTGCCAGCAGTGAAGAGGGGAATCAGCCCCAGCATTTT. It specifies CASSEEGNQPQHF.

The chain uses TRBV27 and TRBJ2-3; possibly TRBD2 for D (5 bases). Germline lookup yields CDR1 MNHEY and CDR2 SMNVEV (reference sequence). The CDR3 has 15 amino acids. Deletions cut 5 bases from V and 6 bases from J, with 18 bases between. The CDR3 sequence is CASSPLSGLPDTQYF. The DNA for the CDR3 is TGTGCCAGCAGTCCATTAAGCGGCCTCCCGGATACGCAGTATTTT.

To note about this clone: This specimen includes other DNA sequences encoding the same CDR3. V gene TRBV19 combines with J gene TRBJ1-1; 8 bases agree with TRBD1. The CDR3 is made up of 14 amino acids. With 1 base clipped from V and 4 bases from J, the junction kept 2 bases outside the gene matches. Germline lookup yields CDR1 LNHDA and CDR2 SQIVND (reference sequence). CDR3 loop: CASSIGTGFTEAFF. The CDR3 DNA reads TGTGCCAGTAGTATAGGGACAGGGTTCACTGAAGCTTTCTTT.

The rearrangement links TRBV11-2 to TRBJ2-7; D might be TRBD1 (6 bases). The CDR3 extends over 17 amino acids. V dropped 6 bases and J dropped 0 bases, with 21 bases sitting between them. Germline CDR1 SGHAT, CDR2 FQNNGV. The CDR3 DNA sequence: TGTGCCAGCAGACGCAACTCCGGGACAAAGGACTCCTACGAGCAGTACTTC. Protein sequence: CASRRNSGTKDSYEQYF.

The gene calls are TRBV28 and TRBJ2-7; D unclear. Per the germline V gene, CDR1 is MDHEN and CDR2 is SYDVKM. Trimming stripped 2 bases from V and 5 bases from J, with 10 bases between. The CDR3 extends over 13 amino acids. The CDR3 region has the DNA TGTGCCAGCAGTTTAACGAGAGCGCACGAGCAGTACTTC. Translating it yields CASSLTRAHEQYF.

This clone has just one count. V is TRBV24-1 and J is TRBJ1-1; tentatively, D is TRBD1 (6 bases). This CDR3 contains 15 residues. Germline V gene sequence: CDR1 KGHDR, CDR2 SFDVKD. V was shortened by 4 bases and J by 0 bases, with 11 bases between the two germline ends. The CDR3 DNA reads as TGTGCCACCAGTGAAAGGGGGGGAATGAACACTGAAGCTTTCTTT. This translates into CATSERGGMNTEAFF.

The chain employs TRBV28 and TRBJ1-6; D is perhaps TRBD1 (6 bases). In germline, CDR1 is MDHEN, CDR2 SYDVKM. V was trimmed by 6 bases and J by 10 bases, leaving 10 bases between them. CDR3 length: 12 amino acids. The CDR3 bases are TGTGCCAGCAGATTGACAGGCTCACCCCTCCACTTT. This sequence encodes CASRLTGSPLHF.

This clone was observed once. The chain combines TRBV21-1 with TRBJ1-1; TRBD1 was called by the table and not checked on the DNA. TRBV21-1 is labeled a pseudogene. CDR3 length: 17 residues. CDR3 amino acids: CASSSRDREWGGTEAFF. CDR3 DNA: TGTGCCAGCAGCTCCCGGGACAGGGAGTGGGGTGGCACTGAAGCTTTCTTT.

The chain employs TRBV28 and TRBJ1-2, with TRBD1 as a possible D gene (6 bases). This CDR3 spans 16 amino acids. CDR1 MDHEN and CDR2 SYDVKM come from the germline V gene. The V end was cut by 4 bases, the J end by 5 bases, with 20 bases between. The CDR3 loop reads CASSSPGQGSVYGYTF. As DNA, the CDR3 is TGTGCCAGCAGTTCTCCTGGGCAGGGGAGTGTGTATGGCTACACCTTC.